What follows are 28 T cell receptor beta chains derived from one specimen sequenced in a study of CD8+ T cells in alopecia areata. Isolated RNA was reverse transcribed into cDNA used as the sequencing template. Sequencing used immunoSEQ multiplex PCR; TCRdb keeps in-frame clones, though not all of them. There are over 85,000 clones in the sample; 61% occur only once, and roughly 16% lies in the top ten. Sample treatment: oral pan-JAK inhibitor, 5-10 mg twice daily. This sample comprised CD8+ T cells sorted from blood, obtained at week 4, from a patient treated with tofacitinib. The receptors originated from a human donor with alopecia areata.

The CDR3 DNA is TGTGCCAGCACCAGACAGGGATCCTACGAGCAGTACTTC. It is translated as CASTRQGSYEQYF. V usage is TRBV2 and J usage is TRBJ2-7; TRBD1 matches 7 bases. Germline CDR1 SNHLY, CDR2 FYNNEI. Trimming took 7 bases from V and 1 from J; bases not matched to a gene: 4. The CDR3 has 13 amino acids.

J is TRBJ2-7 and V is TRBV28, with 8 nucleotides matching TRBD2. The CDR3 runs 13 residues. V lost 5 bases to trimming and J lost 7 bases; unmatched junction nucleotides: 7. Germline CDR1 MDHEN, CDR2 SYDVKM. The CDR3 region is CASSPGPGGEQYF. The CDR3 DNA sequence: TGTGCCAGCAGTCCAGGGCCGGGAGGGGAGCAGTACTTC.

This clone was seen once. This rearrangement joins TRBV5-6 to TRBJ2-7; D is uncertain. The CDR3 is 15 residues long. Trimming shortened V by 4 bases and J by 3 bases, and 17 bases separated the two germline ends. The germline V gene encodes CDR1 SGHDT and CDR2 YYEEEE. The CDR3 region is CASSPTDVAGYEQYF. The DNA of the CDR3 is TGTGCCAGCAGCCCGACCGACGTAGCAGGCTACGAGCAGTACTTC.

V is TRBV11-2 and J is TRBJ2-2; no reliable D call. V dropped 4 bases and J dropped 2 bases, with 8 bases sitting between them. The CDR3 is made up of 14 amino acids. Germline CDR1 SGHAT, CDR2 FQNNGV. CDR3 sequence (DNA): TGTGCCAGCAGCTACGTACTAAACACCGGGGAGCTGTTTTTT. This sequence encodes CASSYVLNTGELFF. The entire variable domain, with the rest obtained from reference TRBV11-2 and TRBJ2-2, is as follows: EAGVAQSPRYKIIEKRQSVAFWCNPISGHATLYWYQQILGQGPKLLIQFQNNGVVDDSQLPKDRFSAERLKGVDSTLKIQPAKLEDSAVYLCASSYVLNTGELFFGEGSRLTVL.

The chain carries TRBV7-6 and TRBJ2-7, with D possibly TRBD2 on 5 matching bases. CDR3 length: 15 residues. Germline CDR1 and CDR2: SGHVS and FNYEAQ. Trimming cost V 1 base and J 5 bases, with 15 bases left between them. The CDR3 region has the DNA TGTGCCAGCAGCTTAGGCTCCGGGATTCGGAACGAGCAGTACTTC. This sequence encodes CASSLGSGIRNEQYF. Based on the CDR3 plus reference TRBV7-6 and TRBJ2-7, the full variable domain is GAGVSQSPRYKVTKRGQDVALRCDPISGHVSLYWYRQALGQGPEFLTYFNYEAQQDKSGLPNDRFSAERPEGSISTLTIQRTEQRDSAMYRCASSLGSGIRNEQYFGPGTRLTVT.

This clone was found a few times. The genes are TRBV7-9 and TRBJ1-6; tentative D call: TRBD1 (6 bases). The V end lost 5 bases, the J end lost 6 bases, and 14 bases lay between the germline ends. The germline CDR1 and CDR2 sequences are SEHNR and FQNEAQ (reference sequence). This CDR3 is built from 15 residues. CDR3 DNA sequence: TGTGCCAGCAGCCCCCGGACAGAAAGTAATTCACCCCTCCACTTT. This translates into CASSPRTESNSPLHF.

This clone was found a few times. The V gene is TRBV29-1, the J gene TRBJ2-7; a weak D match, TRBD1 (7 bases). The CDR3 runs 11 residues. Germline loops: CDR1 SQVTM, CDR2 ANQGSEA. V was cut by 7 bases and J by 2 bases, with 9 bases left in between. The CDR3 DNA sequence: TGCAGCGGCGGGACAGCCTACGAGCAGTACTTC. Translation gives CSGGTAYEQYF.

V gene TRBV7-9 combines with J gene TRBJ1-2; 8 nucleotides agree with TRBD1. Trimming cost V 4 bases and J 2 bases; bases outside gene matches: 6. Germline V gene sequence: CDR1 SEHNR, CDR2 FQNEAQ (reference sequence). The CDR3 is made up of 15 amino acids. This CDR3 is CASSSGGFGNYGYTF. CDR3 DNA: TGTGCCAGCAGCTCAGGGGGCTTTGGAAACTATGGCTACACCTTC.

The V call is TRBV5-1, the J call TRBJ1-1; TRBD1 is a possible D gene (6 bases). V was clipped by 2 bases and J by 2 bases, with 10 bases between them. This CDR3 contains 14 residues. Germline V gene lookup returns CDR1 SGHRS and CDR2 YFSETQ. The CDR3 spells CASSFPGHNTEAFF. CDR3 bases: TGCGCCAGCAGCTTCCCGGGACACAACACTGAAGCTTTCTTT. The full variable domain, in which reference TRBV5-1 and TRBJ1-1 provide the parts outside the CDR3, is KAGVTQTPRYLIKTRGQQVTLSCSPISGHRSVSWYQQTPGQGLQFLFEYFSETQRNKGNFPGRFSGRQFSNSRSEMNVSTLELGDSALYLCASSFPGHNTEAFFGQGTRLTVV.

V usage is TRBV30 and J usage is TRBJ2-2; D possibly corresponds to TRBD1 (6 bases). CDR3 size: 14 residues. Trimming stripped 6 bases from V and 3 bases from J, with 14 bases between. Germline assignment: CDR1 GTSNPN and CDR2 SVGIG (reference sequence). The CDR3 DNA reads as TGTGCCTGCTTGGGGGCTATTCACACCGGGGAGCTGTTTTTT. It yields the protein CACLGAIHTGELFF. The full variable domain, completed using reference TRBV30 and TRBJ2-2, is SQTIHQWPATLVQPVGSPLSLECTVEGTSNPNLYWYRQAAGRGLQLLFYSVGIGQISSEVPQNLSASRPQDRQFILSSKKLLLSDSGFYLCACLGAIHTGELFFGEGSRLTVL.

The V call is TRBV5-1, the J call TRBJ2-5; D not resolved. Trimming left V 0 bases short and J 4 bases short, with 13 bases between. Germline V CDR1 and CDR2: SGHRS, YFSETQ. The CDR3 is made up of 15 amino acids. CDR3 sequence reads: CASSLAEASIETQYF. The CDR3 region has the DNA TGCGCCAGCAGCTTGGCCGAGGCCTCAATAGAGACCCAGTACTTC.

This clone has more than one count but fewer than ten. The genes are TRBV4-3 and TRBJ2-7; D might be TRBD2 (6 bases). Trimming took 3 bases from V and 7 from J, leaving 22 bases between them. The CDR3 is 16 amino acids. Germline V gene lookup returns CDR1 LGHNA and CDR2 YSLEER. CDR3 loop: CASSHSAAGSRREQYF. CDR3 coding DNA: TGCGCCAGCAGCCATTCAGCCGCGGGGTCCCGGAGGGAGCAGTACTTC.

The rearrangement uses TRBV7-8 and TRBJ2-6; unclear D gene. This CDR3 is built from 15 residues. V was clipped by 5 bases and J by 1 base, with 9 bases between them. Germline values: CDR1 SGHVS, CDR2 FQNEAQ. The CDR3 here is CASSPLRSGANVLTF. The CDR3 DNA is TGTGCCAGCAGCCCCCTTCGATCTGGGGCCAACGTCCTGACTTTC.

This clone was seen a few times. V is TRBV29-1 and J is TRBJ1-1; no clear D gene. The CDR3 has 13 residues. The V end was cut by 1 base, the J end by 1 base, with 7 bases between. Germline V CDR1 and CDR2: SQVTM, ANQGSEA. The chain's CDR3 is CSVEVTKNTEAFF. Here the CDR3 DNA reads TGCAGCGTTGAAGTAACGAAGAACACTGAAGCTTTCTTT. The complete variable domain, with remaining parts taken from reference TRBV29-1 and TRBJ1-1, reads SAVISQKPSRDICQRGTSLTIQCQVDSQVTMMFWYRQQPGQSLTLIATANQGSEATYESGFVIDKFPISRPNLTFSTLTVSNMSPEDSSIYLCSVEVTKNTEAFFGQGTRLTVV.

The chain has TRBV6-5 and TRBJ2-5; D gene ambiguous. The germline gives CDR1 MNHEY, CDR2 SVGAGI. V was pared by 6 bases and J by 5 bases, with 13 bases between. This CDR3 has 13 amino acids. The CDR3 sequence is CASSLSRRETQYF. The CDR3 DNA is TGTGCCAGCAGCCTCAGCAGACGGGAGACCCAGTACTTC.

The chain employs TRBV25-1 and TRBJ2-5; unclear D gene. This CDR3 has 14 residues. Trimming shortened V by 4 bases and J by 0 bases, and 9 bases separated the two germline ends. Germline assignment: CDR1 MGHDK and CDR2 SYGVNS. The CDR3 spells CASSGSSYQETQYF. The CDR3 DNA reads TGTGCCAGCAGTGGTAGCAGCTACCAAGAGACCCAGTACTTC.

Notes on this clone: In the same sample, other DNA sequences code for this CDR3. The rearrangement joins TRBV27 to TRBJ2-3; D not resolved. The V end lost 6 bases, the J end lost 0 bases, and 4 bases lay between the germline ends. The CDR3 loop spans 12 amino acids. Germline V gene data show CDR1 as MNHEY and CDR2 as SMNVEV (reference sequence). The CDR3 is CASSPSTDTQYF. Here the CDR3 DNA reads TGTGCCAGCAGCCCGAGCACAGATACGCAGTATTTT.

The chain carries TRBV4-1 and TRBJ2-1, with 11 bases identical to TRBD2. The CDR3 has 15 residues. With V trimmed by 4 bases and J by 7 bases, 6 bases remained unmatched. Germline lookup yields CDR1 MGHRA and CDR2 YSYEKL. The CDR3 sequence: CASSPLAGDWNEQFF. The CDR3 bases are TGCGCCAGCAGCCCACTAGCGGGGGACTGGAATGAGCAGTTCTTC.

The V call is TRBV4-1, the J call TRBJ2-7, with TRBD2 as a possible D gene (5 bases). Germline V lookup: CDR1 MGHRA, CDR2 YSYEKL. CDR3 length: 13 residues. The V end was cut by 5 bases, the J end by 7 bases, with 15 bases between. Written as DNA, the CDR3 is TGCGCCAGCAGCACACAGCCGGGGAGAGAGCAGTACTTC. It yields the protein CASSTQPGREQYF.

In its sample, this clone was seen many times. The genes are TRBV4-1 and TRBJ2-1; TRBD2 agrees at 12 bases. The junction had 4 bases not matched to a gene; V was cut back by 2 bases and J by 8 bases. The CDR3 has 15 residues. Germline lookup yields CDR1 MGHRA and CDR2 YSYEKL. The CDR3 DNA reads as TGCGCCAGCAGCCAACTAGCGGGGGGGTGGGATGAGCAGTTCTTC. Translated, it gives CASSQLAGGWDEQFF.

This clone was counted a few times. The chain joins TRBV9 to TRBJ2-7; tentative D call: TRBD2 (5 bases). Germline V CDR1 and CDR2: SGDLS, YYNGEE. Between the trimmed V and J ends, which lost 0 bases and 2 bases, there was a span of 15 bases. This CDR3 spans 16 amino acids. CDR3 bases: TGTGCCAGCAGCGTAGGTTCTAGCCGATCGACCTACGAGCAGTACTTC. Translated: CASSVGSSRSTYEQYF.

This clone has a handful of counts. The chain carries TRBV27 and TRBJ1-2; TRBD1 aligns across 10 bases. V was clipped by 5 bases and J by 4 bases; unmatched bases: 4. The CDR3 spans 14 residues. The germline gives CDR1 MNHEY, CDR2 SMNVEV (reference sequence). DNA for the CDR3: TGTGCCAGCAGTGCGGGACAGGGGCGCTATGGCTACACCTTC. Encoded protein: CASSAGQGRYGYTF.

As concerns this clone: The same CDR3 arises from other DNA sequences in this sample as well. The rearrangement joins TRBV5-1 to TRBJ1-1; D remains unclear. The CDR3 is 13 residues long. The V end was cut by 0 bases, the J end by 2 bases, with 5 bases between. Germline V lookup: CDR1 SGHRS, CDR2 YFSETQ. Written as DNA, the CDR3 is TGCGCCAGCAGCTTGGAGGGTAACACTGAAGCTTTCTTT. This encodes CASSLEGNTEAFF.

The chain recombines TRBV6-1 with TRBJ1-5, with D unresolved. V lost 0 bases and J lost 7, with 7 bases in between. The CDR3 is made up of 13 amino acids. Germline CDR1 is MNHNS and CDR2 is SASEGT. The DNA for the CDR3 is TGTGCCAGCAGTGAAGCCCGGGAACAGCCCCAGCATTTT. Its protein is CASSEAREQPQHF.

CDR3 amino acids: CASSRGSNQPQHF. The CDR3, as DNA: TGTGCCAGCAGTCGGGGGAGCAATCAGCCCCAGCATTTT. J is TRBJ1-5 and V is TRBV27; D is perhaps TRBD1 (5 bases). The CDR3 spans 13 residues. Germline values: CDR1 MNHEY, CDR2 SMNVEV (reference sequence). Trimming took off 5 bases at V and 1 base at J, with 6 bases between the two ends.

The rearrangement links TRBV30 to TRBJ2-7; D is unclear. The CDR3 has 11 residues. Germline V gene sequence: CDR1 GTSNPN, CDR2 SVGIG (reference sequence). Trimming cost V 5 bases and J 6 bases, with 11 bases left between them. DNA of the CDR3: TGTGCCTGGGGAGTTGGTGGCGAGCAGTACTTC. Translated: CAWGVGGEQYF.

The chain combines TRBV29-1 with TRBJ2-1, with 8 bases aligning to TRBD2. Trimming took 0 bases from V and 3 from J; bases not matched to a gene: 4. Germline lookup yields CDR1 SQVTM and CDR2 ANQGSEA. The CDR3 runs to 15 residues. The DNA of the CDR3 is TGCAGCGTTGAAGAGGCGGGGGGCGACTACAATGAGCAGTTCTTC. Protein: CSVEEAGGDYNEQFF.

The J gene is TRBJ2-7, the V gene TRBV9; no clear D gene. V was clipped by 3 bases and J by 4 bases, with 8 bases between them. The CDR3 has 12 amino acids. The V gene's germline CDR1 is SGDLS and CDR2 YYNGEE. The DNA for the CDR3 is TGTGCCAGCAGCGGGGATGGGTACGAGCAGTACTTC. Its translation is CASSGDGYEQYF.